The clone carrying this T cell receptor beta chain was counted many times. Its cognate antigen is unknown. The data were obtained in a study of OX40 agonist ivuxolimab in advanced cancers. Study as a whole: Partial responses were recorded for three patients, including one with hepatocellular carcinoma and two with cutaneous melanoma. Findings and caveats of the study: Expanded clones were, on average, more numerous among CD8+ T cells than CD4+.

The protocol was immunoSEQ multiplex PCR, while the TCRdb copy is restricted to in-frame clones and leaves out a portion. The profile shows over 55,000 clones, more than 75% of them singletons. The germline V gene encodes CDR1 LGHNA and CDR2 YSLEER. With 0 bases removed from V and 8 bases from J, the gap between germline ends came to 16 bases. This CDR3 is built from 16 residues. Blood sampling took place at baseline, cycle 4 day 1, and cycle 7 day 1. The rearrangement joins TRBV4-3 to TRBJ1-4; no clear D gene. Here the sequenced sample was CD4+ or CD8+ T cells sorted from blood, taken in a trial of the OX40 agonist ivuxolimab. This TCR came from an adult with an advanced solid tumor such as melanoma, head and neck, liver or kidney cancer. The CDR3 loop reads CASSQDISRASEKLFF. CDR3 DNA: TGCGCCAGCAGCCAAGATATCTCCCGGGCGTCGGAAAAACTGTTTTTT.